The rows below give T cell receptor beta chains drawn from one sample of a study of cytomegalovirus exposure and HLA in healthy donors. Sequencing was performed with immunoSEQ multiplex PCR; in TCRdb, only in-frame clones are kept and a portion is missing. Of about 130,000 clones in the sample, roughly 93% were seen once. Source material: PBMCs. The source of these receptors is a man between 18 and 29 years old in good health and CMV-seropositive. The CDR3 runs from the conserved cysteine through the conserved F or W. The D gene is left open where the match is weak.

V gene	D gene	CDR3 protein
TRBV18	TRBD2	CASSPVTTSGARSRETQYF
TRBV30	NA	CAWSGAYTGELFF
TRBV28	TRBD1	CASSLGTGLGNEQFF
TRBV4-1	NA	CASSQEGLAPKNEQFF
TRBV6-5	NA	CASSSRGYNSPLHF
TRBV5-4	TRBD2	CASSLTSQAYNEQFF
TRBV2	TRBD2	CASPHRREGVDTQYF
TRBV5-1	NA	CASSLRPTFQETQYF
TRBV6-1	TRBD2	CASSEVGGGYNEQFF
TRBV5-1	TRBD2	CASSLGTSGRKRGQETQYF
TRBV19	NA	CASSALPGQYGYTF
TRBV11-2	TRBD2	CASSPLGGRSYEQYF
TRBV6-6	TRBD1	CASSEGAPANYGYTF
TRBV5-6	TRBD2	CASSLGRGGYEQYF
TRBV29-1	NA	CSVEAYQTQYF
TRBV5-6	TRBD1	CASSLQDRNRANYGYTF
TRBV7-9	TRBD1	CASSQDDRVDTEAFF
TRBV19	TRBD1	CASSRDRDYGYTF
TRBV6-1	TRBD1	CASSEAIGGVNPEAFF
TRBV4-1	NA	CASSLTGTMQPQHF
TRBV6-1	NA	CASSEREKLFF
TRBV28	NA	CASQGGWNTEAFF
TRBV30	TRBD2	CAWSAPPTSGKCEQYF
TRBV19	TRBD2	CASSFGLDQETQYF
TRBV6-5	TRBD1	CASSPTGTGGSPLHF
TRBV11-2	NA	CASSQGGTEAFF